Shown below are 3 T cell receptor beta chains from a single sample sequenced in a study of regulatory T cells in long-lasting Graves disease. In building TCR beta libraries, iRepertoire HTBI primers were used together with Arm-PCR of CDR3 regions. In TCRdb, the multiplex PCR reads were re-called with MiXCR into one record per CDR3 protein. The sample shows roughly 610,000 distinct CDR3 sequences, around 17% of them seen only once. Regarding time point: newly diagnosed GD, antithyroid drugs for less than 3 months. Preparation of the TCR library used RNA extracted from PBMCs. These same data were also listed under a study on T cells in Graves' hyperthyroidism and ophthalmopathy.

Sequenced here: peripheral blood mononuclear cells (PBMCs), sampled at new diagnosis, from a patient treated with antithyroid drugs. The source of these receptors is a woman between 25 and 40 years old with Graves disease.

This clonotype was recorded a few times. The CDR3 protein is CASSLQRGTQYF. The CDR3 DNA sequence: TGTGCCAGCAGCCTTCAACGGGGGACGCAGTATTTT. The rearrangement links TRBV3-1 to TRBJ2-3; a possible D gene is TRBD2 (6 bases). Per the germline V gene, CDR1 is LGHDT and CDR2 is YNNKEL (reference sequence). This CDR3 contains 12 residues. V lost 4 bases and J lost 9, with 11 bases in between.

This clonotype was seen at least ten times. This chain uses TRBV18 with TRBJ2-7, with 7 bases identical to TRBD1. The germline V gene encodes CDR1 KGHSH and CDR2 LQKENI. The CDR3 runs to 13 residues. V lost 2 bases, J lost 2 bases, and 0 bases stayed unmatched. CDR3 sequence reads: CASSPGTAYEQYF. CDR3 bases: TGTGCCAGCTCACCAGGGACAGCCTACGAGCAGTACTTC.

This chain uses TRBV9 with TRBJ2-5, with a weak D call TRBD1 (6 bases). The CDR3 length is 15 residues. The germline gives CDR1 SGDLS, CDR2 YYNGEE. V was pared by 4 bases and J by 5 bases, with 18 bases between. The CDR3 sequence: CASSPHGGRGETQYF. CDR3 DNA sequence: TGTGCCAGCAGCCCCCATGGGGGCAGGGGCGAGACCCAGTACTTC. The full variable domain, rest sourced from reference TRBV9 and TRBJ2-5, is DSGVTQTPKHLITATGQRVTLRCSPRSGDLSVYWYQQSLDQGLQFLIQYYNGEERAKGNILERFSAQQFPDLHSELNLSSLELGDSALYFCASSPHGGRGETQYFGPGTRLLVL.